A single sample gave rise to the 14 T cell receptor beta chains below, sequenced in a study of shared clonotypes between healthy human individuals. The data were produced by immunoSEQ multiplex PCR, yet TCRdb's version contains in-frame clones alone and is incomplete. The sample consists of millions of clones, 80% to 95% of them appearing once. The sequenced sample consisted of naive CD4+ T cells from PBMCs. Indicated subset: CD45RA+ positively selected. These receptors were taken from a man between 18 and 29 years old in good health. Some clones in this sample may be carry-over from other donors' samples.

CDR3 residues: CASSLDLTRAETQYF. The CDR3 DNA sequence: TGTGCCAGCAGCTTAGACTTAACCCGGGCTGAGACCCAGTACTTC. This chain uses TRBV11-2 with TRBJ2-5, with D unresolved. This CDR3 has 15 amino acids. Germline CDR1 and CDR2: SGHAT and FQNNGV. Trimming removed 0 bases from V and 5 bases from J, with 13 bases in between.

This chain uses TRBV28 with TRBJ2-5; D is uncertain. Germline V CDR1 and CDR2: MDHEN, SYDVKM. CDR3 length: 13 amino acids. Trimming took off 4 bases at V and 7 bases at J, with 13 bases between the two ends. The CDR3 reads CASSSTATATQYF. CDR3 coding DNA: TGTGCCAGCAGTTCCACAGCTACTGCGACCCAGTACTTC.

The V gene is TRBV6-5, the J gene TRBJ2-5; D unresolved. CDR1 and CDR2 (germline): MNHEY, SVGAGI. V was trimmed by 8 bases and J by 3 bases, leaving 13 bases between them. This CDR3 has 13 amino acids. CDR3 amino acids: CASGLTVKETQYF. The CDR3 DNA is TGTGCCAGCGGCCTTACCGTAAAAGAGACCCAGTACTTC.

In regard to this clone: A much larger clone differs from this one at a single base, so this may be a read error. The chain has TRBV6-6 and TRBJ2-7; D is uncertain. CDR1 and CDR2 (germline): MNHNY, SVGAGI (reference sequence). CDR3 size: 12 residues. V was trimmed by 2 bases and J by 0 bases, leaving 2 bases between them. For the CDR3, the DNA is TGTGCCAGCAGTTACGTCTCCTACGAGCAGTACTTC. It is translated as CASSYVSYEQYF.

V is TRBV10-3 and J is TRBJ1-3; D gene ambiguous. V was cut by 2 bases and J by 0 bases, with 8 bases left in between. Germline-derived CDR1 and CDR2 are ENHRY and SYGVKD. This CDR3 region has 15 residues. The CDR3 DNA reads TGTGCCATCAGTGAGACACAATACTCTGGAAACACCATATATTTT. Its translation is CAISETQYSGNTIYF.

The chain combines TRBV28 with TRBJ2-5, with 9 nucleotides matching TRBD2. From germline, CDR1 is MDHEN and CDR2 SYDVKM. The CDR3 length is 15 residues. J was trimmed by 5 bases and V by 6 bases; bases with no gene match: 10. CDR3 coding DNA: TGTGCCAGCAGCACCCACGGTAGCGGGAGCGAGACCCAGTACTTC. As protein: CASSTHGSGSETQYF.

This clone was seen more than once but under ten times. The same CDR3 can be traced to other DNA sequences in this sample. The chain has TRBV2 and TRBJ1-1, with D tentatively TRBD1 (6 bases). The CDR3 totals 13 residues. Trimming shortened V by 3 bases and J by 1 base, and 6 bases separated the two germline ends. The germline gives CDR1 SNHLY, CDR2 FYNNEI. The CDR3 sequence: CASSEDRNTEAFF. CDR3 DNA sequence: TGTGCCAGCAGTGAGGACAGGAACACTGAAGCTTTCTTT.

This rearrangement joins TRBV11-3 to TRBJ1-2, with D uncertain. Trimming removed 3 bases at V and 6 bases at J, with 14 bases between. Germline assignment: CDR1 SGHNT and CDR2 YENEEA. CDR3 length: 14 amino acids. The chain's CDR3 is CASSFDSAGNGYTF. The CDR3 nucleotides read TGTGCCAGCAGCTTTGACTCGGCGGGGAATGGCTACACCTTC.

The CDR3 nucleotides are TGTGCCAGCAGCTCTTCGGCTGGACTAGCGGGCTACGAGCAGTACTTC. This gives the protein CASSSSAGLAGYEQYF. The chain joins TRBV7-6 to TRBJ2-7, with TRBD2 identical over 11 bases. The CDR3 length is 16 residues. Per germline, CDR1 SGHVS and CDR2 FNYEAQ. V dropped 4 bases and J dropped 3; count of bases not matched to a gene: 8. Combining the CDR3 with reference TRBV7-6 and TRBJ2-7 gives the whole variable domain GAGVSQSPRYKVTKRGQDVALRCDPISGHVSLYWYRQALGQGPEFLTYFNYEAQQDKSGLPNDRFSAERPEGSISTLTIQRTEQRDSAMYRCASSSSAGLAGYEQYFGPGTRLTVT.

The J gene is TRBJ2-5, the V gene TRBV2; the D is unclear. Germline V CDR1 and CDR2: SNHLY, FYNNEI. The CDR3 has 13 residues. V was shortened by 4 bases and J by 2 bases, with 8 bases between the two germline ends. Written as DNA, the CDR3 is TGTGCCAGCAGTGTTATCTCGCAAGAGACCCAGTACTTC. Residues: CASSVISQETQYF.

The chain has TRBV28 and TRBJ2-1; TRBD1 matches at 7 bases. After removal of 6 bases from V and 4 bases from J, the junction contained 3 bases not matched to a gene. Germline V gives CDR1 MDHEN, CDR2 SYDVKM. This CDR3 comprises 13 residues. The CDR3 DNA reads TGTGCCAGCAGGTGGGACAGATACAATGAGCAGTTCTTC. It encodes CASRWDRYNEQFF. Looking up the rest from reference TRBV28 and TRBJ2-1 gives the full variable domain: DVKVTQSSRYLVKRTGEKVFLECVQDMDHENMFWYRQDPGLGLRLIYFSYDVKMKEKGDIPEGYSVSREKKERFSLILESASTNQTSMYLCASRWDRYNEQFFGPGTRLTVL.

About this clone itself: Other DNA variants within this sample encode the same CDR3. CDR3 sequence (DNA): TGTGCCACCAGCAGAGATGGGGGTGGCTACACCTTC. It codes for CATSRDGGGYTF. The rearrangement uses TRBV15 and TRBJ1-2, with D maybe TRBD1 (5 bases). V lost 0 bases to trimming and J lost 7 bases, with 6 bases between them. This CDR3 is 12 amino acids long. Germline CDR1 reads LNHNV; CDR2 reads YYDKDF (reference sequence).

The rearrangement uses TRBV29-1 and TRBJ1-2; 8 bases align to TRBD1. This CDR3 has 14 amino acids. After removal of 7 bases from V and 4 bases from J, the junction contained 11 bases not matched to a gene. CDR1 is SQVTM, CDR2 ANQGSEA, per germline. CDR3 DNA: TGCAGCGGAGGGGCCGGGGACAGGACCTATGGCTACACCTTC. Amino acid sequence: CSGGAGDRTYGYTF.

The gene calls are TRBV4-3 and TRBJ2-7; 8 bases agree with TRBD2. Germline V gene data show CDR1 as LGHNA and CDR2 as YSLEER. V dropped 2 bases and J dropped 2; count of bases not matched to a gene: 5. This CDR3 comprises 15 residues. In DNA, the CDR3 is TGCGCCAGCAGCCAATCTCGGGGGGGGGCCTACGAGCAGTACTTC. Its translation: CASSQSRGGAYEQYF.